The entry that follows covers one T cell receptor (beta chain) sequence. Its cognate antigen has yet to be identified. The record has no base qualities; no much larger clone is one base away. From the cysteine up to the phenylalanine, the CDR3 has a length of 16 residues. Here the CDR3 DNA is all that survives: 48 bases in frame from base 1. From the germline V gene, CDR1 is MGHRA and CDR2 is YSYEKL. V lost 1 base and J lost 0 bases; the stretch between them is 10 bases long. The record originates from a study of control samples from healthy donors and cancer patients (dated by TCRdb to 2019 to 2021). Library construction relied on the immunoSEQ multiplex PCR assay. TCRdb retrieved this table from immuneACCESS and kept in-frame rearrangements only. Not all clones are present; in checked studies, unresolved V genes account for under half, and no reason is known for the remainder. For this sample the table gives 100,000 to 150,000 clones, of which 85% to 95% were detected only once. Around 0.6% of the sample rests with the top ten.

The source material was PBMCs. The sequence is built from TRBV4-1 and TRBJ2-1; no D gene call is confident. This TCR was sampled from a man older than 75 with head and neck cancer. The sequenced DNA: TGCGCCAGCAGCCAAGTTTACCGGAGCTCCTACAATGAGCAGTTCTTC. Its coded protein is CASSQVYRSSYNEQFF.